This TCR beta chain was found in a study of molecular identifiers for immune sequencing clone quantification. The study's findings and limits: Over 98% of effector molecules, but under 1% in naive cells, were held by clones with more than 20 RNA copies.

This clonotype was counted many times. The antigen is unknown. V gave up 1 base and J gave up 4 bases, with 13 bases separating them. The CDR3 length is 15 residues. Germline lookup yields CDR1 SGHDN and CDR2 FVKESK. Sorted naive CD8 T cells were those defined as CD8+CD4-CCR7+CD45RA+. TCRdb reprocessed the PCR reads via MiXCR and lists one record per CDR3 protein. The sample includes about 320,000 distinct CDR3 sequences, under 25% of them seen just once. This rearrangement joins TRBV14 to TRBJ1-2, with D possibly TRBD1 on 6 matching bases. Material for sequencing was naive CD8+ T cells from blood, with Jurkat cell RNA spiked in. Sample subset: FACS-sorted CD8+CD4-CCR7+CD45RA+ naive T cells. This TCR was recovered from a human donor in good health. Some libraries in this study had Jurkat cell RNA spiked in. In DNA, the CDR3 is TGTGCCAGCAGCCAAGCCGGGGGCCGCGCCTATGGCTACACCTTC. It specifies CASSQAGGRAYGYTF.